Listed below are T cell receptor beta chains from one sample, sequenced in a study of blood T cell repertoires in COVID-19. Produced via immunoSEQ multiplex PCR; TCRdb's table is partial and in-frame only. This table holds roughly 330,000 clones, about 87% found once. Material: PBMCs or T cells enriched from blood (not recorded which). The receptors come from a woman aged 30 to 39 who had recovered from COVID-19. CDR3s leave out the opening cysteine and the closing phenylalanine or tryptophan. The D gene is left open where the match is weak. Size is omitted from some rows. Given values are once, few, many or a class for expanded clones.

TRBJ1-4,TRBV4-3,.,.,ASSGARGEKLF
TRBJ2-6,TRBV5-6,.,.,ASSTMTGDILVWANVLT
TRBJ2-3,TRBV3-1/TRBV3-2,.,.,ASSPRVAAYTDTQY
TRBJ1-2,TRBV3-1/TRBV3-2,.,TRBD1,ASSPGGQTNYGYT
TRBJ1-1,TRBV19,.,.,ASSIRGTEAF
TRBJ2-6,TRBV2,.,.,ASSPSPGANVLT
TRBJ1-4,TRBV10-3,.,.,AISSGGTTNEKLF
TRBJ2-5,TRBV7-5,.,.,VRSHFGGSTHVEETQY
TRBJ1-2,TRBV11-2,.,TRBD1,ASSLGRDSNYGYT
TRBJ1-1,TRBV7-2,once,TRBD1,ASSLAWTGKESDTEAF
TRBJ1-6,TRBV5-1,.,.,ASSLGTENSPLH
TRBJ1-5,TRBV6-1,.,.,ASSENKPQH
TRBJ1-1,TRBV20-1,.,.,SASRFSARDTEAF
TRBJ1-2,TRBV18,.,.,ASSPPVRSYGYT
TRBJ2-1,TRBV10-3,.,.,AISERGGATPRDEQF